Following are 23 T cell receptor beta chains from one sample sequenced in a study of cytomegalovirus exposure and HLA in healthy donors. Data came from immunoSEQ multiplex PCR; TCRdb stores just in-frame clones and leaves some out. The data hold about 170,000 clones, with around 87% observed a single time. Sequenced material: PBMCs. The origin of the receptors is a woman in her twenties or thirties in good health and CMV-seronegative.

The CDR3 loop is CASSPGLAGFTDTQYF. In nucleotides, the CDR3 is TGTGCCAGCAGCCCAGGACTAGCGGGTTTCACAGATACGCAGTATTTT. The chain has TRBV2 and TRBJ2-3; TRBD2 aligns across 11 bases. Looked up from germline, CDR1 is SNHLY and CDR2 is FYNNEI. The CDR3 spans 16 residues. V shed 6 bases and J 2 bases; nucleotides not matched to a gene: 7.

The chain uses TRBV30 and TRBJ1-2; D is undetermined. This CDR3 comprises 12 residues. The V end was cut by 2 bases, the J end by 1 base, with 5 bases between. CDR1 is GTSNPN, CDR2 SVGIG, per germline (reference sequence). CDR3 nucleotides: TGTGCCTGGAGTTCCAATAACTATGGCTACACCTTC. This translates into CAWSSNNYGYTF.

The chain carries TRBV10-3 and TRBJ1-1; tentative D call: TRBD1 (6 bases). This CDR3 comprises 13 residues. CDR1 and CDR2 from the germline V gene are ENHRY and SYGVKD. Trimming cost V 5 bases and J 4 bases, with 11 bases left between them. The CDR3 nucleotides are TGTGCCATCAGTTACAGGGACGGCACTGAAGCTTTCTTT. As protein: CAISYRDGTEAFF.

The J gene is TRBJ1-1, the V gene TRBV9; D is ambiguous. CDR3 size: 17 residues. CDR1 and CDR2 from the germline V gene are SGDLS and YYNGEE. Deletions cut 3 bases from V and 0 bases from J, with 18 bases between. CDR3 DNA sequence: TGTGCCAGCAGCGAGCGGGAATCCCCGTTCATGAACACTGAAGCTTTCTTT. This translates into CASSERESPFMNTEAFF.

The chain joins TRBV7-2 to TRBJ2-7; D possibly corresponds to TRBD1 (5 bases). V was cut by 6 bases and J by 3 bases, with 15 bases left in between. Germline assignment: CDR1 SGHTA and CDR2 FQGNSA. CDR3 length equals 14 residues. The CDR3 is CASRKDTGGYEQYF. The CDR3 bases are TGTGCCAGCAGGAAGGACACCGGCGGCTACGAGCAGTACTTC.

The rearrangement links TRBV4-1 to TRBJ1-1; D is ambiguous. The CDR3 contains 13 residues. Germline assignment: CDR1 MGHRA and CDR2 YSYEKL. The V gene lost 0 bases and the J gene lost 4 bases, with 6 bases spanning the gap. CDR3 nucleotides: TGCGCCAGCAGCCAAGATAGATTCACTGAAGCTTTCTTT. Translation: CASSQDRFTEAFF.

The rearrangement uses TRBV6-5 and TRBJ2-2, with D perhaps TRBD2 (6 bases). The germline V gene has CDR1 MNHEY and CDR2 SVGAGI. Trimming pared 2 bases from V and 2 bases from J, leaving 12 bases between. CDR3 length equals 16 residues. The CDR3 here is CASSYGGGANTGELFF. The DNA for the CDR3 is TGTGCCAGCAGTTACGGTGGCGGGGCTAACACCGGGGAGCTGTTTTTT.

The CDR3 DNA reads TGTGCCAGCAGCTTGTCCCAGAACCCCGTTTACGAGCAGTACTTC. Its protein product is CASSLSQNPVYEQYF. The chain couples TRBV11-2 to TRBJ2-7; D ambiguous. Germline assignment: CDR1 SGHAT and CDR2 FQNNGV. The germline V and J ends were trimmed by 3 bases and 4 bases, with 16 bases remaining between them. The CDR3 is 15 residues long.

This chain connects TRBV2 to TRBJ2-7; 8 bases align to TRBD1. Germline V gives CDR1 SNHLY, CDR2 FYNNEI. The CDR3 loop spans 13 amino acids. Unmatched junction bases numbered 7, after V lost 6 bases and J lost 6 bases. In nucleotides, the CDR3 is TGTGCCAGCAGGTTACAGGGGGTAGTCGAGCAGTACTTC. The encoded protein is CASRLQGVVEQYF.

V usage is TRBV11-2 and J usage is TRBJ1-2; D uncertain. The CDR3 totals 18 residues. Germline values: CDR1 SGHAT, CDR2 FQNNGV. Trimming stripped 3 bases from V and 5 bases from J, with 25 bases between. The CDR3 sequence is CASSFAIRSLVPGYGYTF. In DNA form, the CDR3 reads TGTGCCAGCAGCTTCGCCATTCGGTCCTTAGTACCCGGGTATGGCTACACCTTC.

This chain joins TRBV5-6 and TRBJ2-2; D remains ambiguous. The germline gives CDR1 SGHDT, CDR2 YYEEEE. With 0 bases removed from V and 4 bases from J, the gap between germline ends came to 4 bases. This CDR3 comprises 13 residues. CDR3 coding DNA: TGTGCCAGCAGCTTGGACTTCACCGGGGAGCTGTTTTTT. Translation: CASSLDFTGELFF.

Here the CDR3 reads CSVGDSFYEQYF. CDR3 in DNA: TGCAGCGTTGGGGACAGCTTCTACGAGCAGTACTTC. The genes are TRBV29-1 and TRBJ2-7, with 7 bases aligning to TRBD1. The V segment lost 4 bases and the J segment 3 bases; nucleotides outside the gene matches: 3. Germline CDR1 and CDR2: SQVTM and ANQGSEA. The CDR3 loop spans 12 amino acids.

The rearrangement links TRBV11-3 to TRBJ2-1; TRBD2 might be the D (5 bases). V lost 5 bases and J lost 5, with 10 bases in between. CDR1 and CDR2 (germline): SGHNT, YENEEA. The CDR3 spans 13 residues. CDR3 coding DNA: TGTGCCAGCAGCCCCCGGGGTGACAATGAGCAGTTCTTC. Encoded protein: CASSPRGDNEQFF.

The chain has TRBV5-6 and TRBJ2-7; D is possibly TRBD1 (5 bases). This CDR3 is built from 14 residues. Trimming stripped 4 bases from V and 0 bases from J, with 11 bases between. Per germline, CDR1 SGHDT and CDR2 YYEEEE. DNA of the CDR3: TGTGCCAGCAGCGCAACAGGAAGCTCCTACGAGCAGTACTTC. Its protein is CASSATGSSYEQYF.

This clone appeared a single time. The CDR3 nucleotides read TGTGCCAGCAGCCAAGACCCACTAGCGGGGGCTTACTACGAGCAGTACTTC. Protein product: CASSQDPLAGAYYEQYF. The chain is built from TRBV4-2 and TRBJ2-7, with TRBD2 identical over 11 bases. The CDR3 runs 17 residues. The V segment lost 0 bases and the J segment 3 bases; nucleotides outside the gene matches: 7. Per the germline V gene, CDR1 is LGHNA and CDR2 is YNFKEQ.

The chain carries TRBV19 and TRBJ1-6, with TRBD1 matching 9 bases. Germline loops: CDR1 LNHDA, CDR2 SQIVND (reference sequence). Unmatched junction bases numbered 11, after V lost 4 bases and J lost 7 bases. This CDR3 comprises 17 residues. CDR3 loop: CASSRQTGTGRNSPLHF. CDR3 sequence (DNA): TGTGCCAGTAGTAGGCAAACCGGGACAGGGCGGAATTCACCCCTCCACTTT. The full variable domain, rest sourced from reference TRBV19 and TRBJ1-6, is DGGITQSPKYLFRKEGQNVTLSCEQNLNHDAMYWYRQDPGQGLRLIYYSQIVNDFQKGDIAEGYSVSREKKESFPLTVTSAQKNPTAFYLCASSRQTGTGRNSPLHFGNGTRLTVT.

This sequence joins TRBV27 and TRBJ2-5; perhaps TRBD1 as D (6 bases). Trimming removed 6 bases from V and 3 bases from J, with 14 bases in between. The CDR3 is 14 amino acids. Per germline, CDR1 MNHEY and CDR2 SMNVEV (reference sequence). The CDR3 region is CASSLQGEEETQYF. CDR3 sequence (DNA): TGTGCCAGCAGCCTACAGGGTGAAGAAGAGACCCAGTACTTC.

The chain has TRBV9 and TRBJ1-2; D gene unclear. Germline V gives CDR1 SGDLS, CDR2 YYNGEE. This CDR3 spans 14 amino acids. V was shortened by 0 bases and J by 0 bases, with 6 bases between the two germline ends. In nucleotides, the CDR3 is TGTGCCAGCAGCGTAGCCGGGACTAACTATGGCTACACCTTC. Its translation: CASSVAGTNYGYTF.

In this sample, this clone turned up once. The chain links TRBV2 to TRBJ1-2, with 7 bases lining up with TRBD1. Trimming took 6 bases from V and 2 from J; bases not matched to a gene: 0. This CDR3 is built from 12 residues. CDR1 is SNHLY, CDR2 FYNNEI, per germline. The CDR3 DNA is TGTGCCAGCAGGGGACAGAACTATGGCTACACCTTC. Residues: CASRGQNYGYTF.

This clone was seen once. This chain links TRBV19 with TRBJ2-1; TRBD2 matches 11 bases. V dropped 1 base and J dropped 4; count of bases not matched to a gene: 9. The CDR3 extends over 18 amino acids. Germline V gives CDR1 LNHDA, CDR2 SQIVND (reference sequence). In DNA, the CDR3 is TGTGCCAGTAGTATAGTCGGTAGCGGGGGGGCGGAGTACAATGAGCAGTTCTTC. It yields the protein CASSIVGSGGAEYNEQFF.

The chain combines TRBV9 with TRBJ1-3, with a weak D call TRBD1 (5 bases). Germline CDR1 SGDLS, CDR2 YYNGEE. The CDR3 is made up of 17 amino acids. Trimming pared 0 bases from V and 2 bases from J, leaving 15 bases between. The CDR3 sequence: CASSVVPGPGAGNTIYF. CDR3 coding DNA: TGTGCCAGCAGCGTAGTCCCGGGGCCGGGAGCTGGAAACACCATATATTTT.

This clone was detected only a few times. The chain couples TRBV19 to TRBJ1-1; perhaps TRBD1 as D (5 bases). CDR1 is LNHDA and CDR2 is SQIVND in the germline V gene (reference sequence). V dropped 3 bases and J dropped 5 bases, with 10 bases sitting between them. The CDR3 sequence is 13 residues long. CDR3 nucleotide sequence: TGTGCCAGTAGTATTACAGGAGGGACTGAAGCTTTCTTT. Amino acids: CASSITGGTEAFF.

The V and J genes are TRBV7-8 and TRBJ2-1; 10 positions agree with TRBD2. Unmatched junction bases numbered 2, after V lost 1 base and J lost 5 bases. The CDR3 has 15 amino acids. The germline gives CDR1 SGHVS, CDR2 FQNEAQ. Here the CDR3 DNA reads TGTGCCAGCAGCTTAGTTAGCGGGGGGCACAATGAGCAGTTCTTC. It encodes CASSLVSGGHNEQFF.